What follows are 23 T cell receptor beta chains derived from one specimen sequenced in a study of a mutant IDH1 vaccine in newly diagnosed glioma. The time point: week 35, safety follow-up. Vaccine doses each comprised 300 ug of mutant IDH1 20-mer peptide, with topical imiquimod. For these receptors, no antigen is known. Some clones are missing from TCRdb's copy, which holds only in-frame ones; the method was immunoSEQ multiplex PCR. The table shows 20,000 to 30,000 clones, with 70% to 90% occurring only once. Source: PBMCs, taken from a glioma patient whose treatment included an IDH1 peptide vaccine. The receptors come from a young man with glioma.

The J gene is TRBJ2-1, the V gene TRBV30; 8 bases align to TRBD1. Germline V gene lookup returns CDR1 GTSNPN and CDR2 SVGIG (reference sequence). V trimming: 0 bases; J trimming: 8 bases; junction bases outside the gene matches: 9. The CDR3 is 15 amino acids. CDR3 sequence reads: CAWSVGGQGIDEQFF. The CDR3 DNA sequence: TGTGCCTGGAGTGTGGGTGGACAGGGTATCGATGAGCAGTTCTTC.

V and J are TRBV2 and TRBJ2-3; D is ambiguous. Germline CDR1 is SNHLY and CDR2 is FYNNEI. The V and J ends lost 6 bases and 0 bases respectively, with 7 bases between them. The CDR3 contains 13 residues. CDR3 nucleotide sequence: TGTGCCAGCAGCAGGCCTAGCACAGATACGCAGTATTTT. It encodes CASSRPSTDTQYF.

The chain uses TRBV7-8 and TRBJ1-2; 7 nucleotides agree with TRBD1. The V and J ends lost 1 base and 4 bases, in that order; junction bases with no gene match: 6. This CDR3 spans 15 amino acids. CDR1 and CDR2 from the germline V gene are SGHVS and FQNEAQ. CDR3 residues: CASSLGAGGVYGYTF. DNA for the CDR3: TGTGCCAGCAGCTTAGGGGCAGGGGGAGTCTATGGCTACACCTTC.

The chain combines TRBV29-1 with TRBJ1-2; a weak D match, TRBD1 (5 bases). The CDR3 has 12 amino acids. Trimming cost V 7 bases and J 7 bases, with 16 bases left between them. Germline CDR1 SQVTM, CDR2 ANQGSEA. The CDR3 protein is CSGLEGIAGYTF. CDR3 DNA: TGCAGCGGACTTGAGGGGATCGCTGGCTACACCTTC.

This chain connects TRBV19 to TRBJ1-1; TRBD1 is a possible D gene (5 bases). The length of the CDR3 is 13 residues. The germline gives CDR1 LNHDA, CDR2 SQIVND (reference sequence). Trimming pared 5 bases from V and 4 bases from J, leaving 11 bases between. The CDR3 nucleotides are TGTGCCAGTAGTTATCGGGGGGGCACTGAAGCTTTCTTT. This codes for CASSYRGGTEAFF.

The V gene is TRBV30, the J gene TRBJ2-5; 8 bases match TRBD2. Germline V gives CDR1 GTSNPN, CDR2 SVGIG (reference sequence). V shed 0 bases, J shed 4 bases, and the junction held 4 bases outside the gene matches. The CDR3 length is 14 residues. CDR3 sequence (DNA): TGTGCCTGGAGTGTATTAAGCGGGGGAGAGACCCAGTACTTC. It yields the protein CAWSVLSGGETQYF. Based on the CDR3 plus reference TRBV30 and TRBJ2-5, the full variable domain is SQTIHQWPATLVQPVGSPLSLECTVEGTSNPNLYWYRQAAGRGLQLLFYSVGIGQISSEVPQNLSASRPQDRQFILSSKKLLLSDSGFYLCAWSVLSGGETQYFGPGTRLLVL.

The chain employs TRBV19 and TRBJ2-7, with a possible D match to TRBD2 (6 bases). The V and J ends lost 4 bases and 0 bases respectively, with 13 bases between them. CDR3 length: 15 amino acids. Per the germline V gene, CDR1 is LNHDA and CDR2 is SQIVND (reference sequence). The CDR3 reads CASSTLASSSYEQYF. DNA for the CDR3: TGTGCCAGTAGTACTCTAGCGTCGAGCTCCTACGAGCAGTACTTC.

The chain couples TRBV25-1 to TRBJ1-4; no definite D call. CDR1 and CDR2 from the germline V gene are MGHDK and SYGVNS. The CDR3 extends over 14 amino acids. V lost 3 bases and J lost 3, with 8 bases in between. CDR3 nucleotides: TGTGCCAGCAGTGATCGTCGGCCTAATGAAAAACTGTTTTTT. Its translation is CASSDRRPNEKLFF.

The V and J genes are TRBV19 and TRBJ1-4, with TRBD1 identical over 7 bases. The CDR3 is 15 amino acids. The germline V gene has CDR1 LNHDA and CDR2 SQIVND (reference sequence). The V segment lost 5 bases and the J segment 3 bases; nucleotides outside the gene matches: 6. The CDR3 sequence: CASSAQTGPNEKLFF. CDR3 in DNA: TGTGCCAGTAGTGCCCAGACAGGGCCTAATGAAAAACTGTTTTTT.

Here the CDR3 reads CSASHQETQYF. DNA of the CDR3: TGCAGTGCATCTCACCAAGAGACCCAGTACTTC. The chain uses TRBV20-1 and TRBJ2-5; no reliable D call. V gave up 6 bases and J gave up 0 bases, with 5 bases separating them. Germline V lookup: CDR1 DFQATT, CDR2 SNEGSKA (reference sequence). The CDR3 is made up of 11 amino acids.

V gene TRBV9 combines with J gene TRBJ2-2; 8 bases line up with TRBD2. The CDR3 loop spans 14 amino acids. The germline V gene has CDR1 SGDLS and CDR2 YYNGEE. J was trimmed by 1 base and V by 7 bases; bases with no gene match: 3. The CDR3 spells CASLRGVNTGELFF. CDR3 nucleotide sequence: TGTGCCAGCCTGCGGGGGGTGAACACCGGGGAGCTGTTTTTT.

The chain is built from TRBV18 and TRBJ2-5; the D gene is possibly TRBD1 (6 bases). This CDR3 has 16 residues. CDR1 and CDR2 (germline): KGHSH, LQKENI. The V gene lost 2 bases and the J gene lost 1 base, with 14 bases spanning the gap. The CDR3 loop reads CASSPRRQGIQETQYF. In DNA form, the CDR3 reads TGTGCCAGCTCACCAAGGAGGCAGGGGATCCAAGAGACCCAGTACTTC.

V usage is TRBV30 and J usage is TRBJ1-1; D ambiguous. CDR1 and CDR2 from the germline V gene are GTSNPN and SVGIG (reference sequence). The CDR3 covers 13 residues. Trimming pared 3 bases from V and 1 base from J, leaving 9 bases between. The CDR3, as DNA: TGTGCCTGGAGGCTTCAGACGAACACTGAAGCTTTCTTT. Protein sequence: CAWRLQTNTEAFF. The full variable domain, its missing parts supplied by reference TRBV30 and TRBJ1-1, is SQTIHQWPATLVQPVGSPLSLECTVEGTSNPNLYWYRQAAGRGLQLLFYSVGIGQISSEVPQNLSASRPQDRQFILSSKKLLLSDSGFYLCAWRLQTNTEAFFGQGTRLTVV.

The J gene is TRBJ2-7, the V gene TRBV5-1; 11 bases match TRBD1. The CDR3 has 16 amino acids. The V segment lost 0 bases and the J segment 6 bases; nucleotides outside the gene matches: 8. Germline V gene sequence: CDR1 SGHRS, CDR2 YFSETQ. The CDR3 here is CASSLGTGTGGFEQYF. The DNA for the CDR3 is TGCGCCAGCAGCTTGGGGACCGGGACAGGGGGATTCGAGCAGTACTTC.

This chain connects TRBV5-1 to TRBJ2-7, with D possibly TRBD1 on 5 matching bases. The length of the CDR3 is 13 residues. CDR1 and CDR2 from the germline V gene are SGHRS and YFSETQ. Between the trimmed V and J ends, which lost 0 bases and 7 bases, there was a span of 11 bases. The CDR3 protein is CASSLGNRIEQYF. The CDR3 nucleotides are TGCGCCAGCAGCTTGGGAAACAGGATAGAGCAGTACTTC.

This clone was counted between two and nine times. The chain combines TRBV5-4 with TRBJ2-5; a weak D match, TRBD2 (6 bases). Looked up from germline, CDR1 is SGHNT and CDR2 is YYREEE (reference sequence). This CDR3 is built from 13 residues. V lost 5 bases, J lost 4 bases, and 12 bases lay in between. The CDR3 DNA reads TGTGCCAGCAGTAAGGGGAGGCCAGAGACCCAGTACTTC. Residues: CASSKGRPETQYF.

The chain combines TRBV6-4 with TRBJ2-7; 9 bases map to TRBD2. This CDR3 is built from 15 residues. CDR1 is MRHNA, CDR2 SNTAGT, per germline. The V and J ends lost 2 bases and 4 bases, in that order; junction bases with no gene match: 6. The chain's CDR3 is CASSDGIAGVYEQYF. DNA for the CDR3: TGTGCCAGCAGTGACGGAATAGCGGGAGTTTACGAGCAGTACTTC.

J is TRBJ1-4 and V is TRBV28, with 8 bases lining up with TRBD1. This CDR3 is 14 amino acids long. The J segment lost 7 bases and the V segment lost 3 bases, leaving 4 bases of the junction unmatched. Germline CDR1 is MDHEN and CDR2 is SYDVKM. The CDR3 is CASSFLQGVEKLFF. In nucleotides, the CDR3 is TGTGCCAGCAGTTTCTTACAGGGGGTTGAAAAACTGTTTTTT. Filled out from reference TRBV28 and TRBJ1-4, the complete variable domain reads DVKVTQSSRYLVKRTGEKVFLECVQDMDHENMFWYRQDPGLGLRLIYFSYDVKMKEKGDIPEGYSVSREKKERFSLILESASTNQTSMYLCASSFLQGVEKLFFGSGTQLSVL.

The V gene is TRBV7-3, the J gene TRBJ1-5; D ambiguous. Trimming stripped 5 bases from V and 5 bases from J, with 10 bases between. The CDR3 contains 13 residues. Looked up from germline, CDR1 is SGHTA and CDR2 is FQGTGA. CDR3 sequence (DNA): TGTGCCAGCAGCCCTGGGTCCGATCAGCCCCAGCATTTT. Protein: CASSPGSDQPQHF. Full variable domain (outside the CDR3, taken from reference TRBV7-3 and TRBJ1-5): GAGVSQTPSNKVTEKGKYVELRCDPISGHTALYWYRQSLGQGPEFLIYFQGTGAADDSGLPNDRFFAVRPEGSVSTLKIQRTERGDSAVYLCASSPGSDQPQHFGDGTRLSIL.

The CDR3 sequence: CASSLTADSNQPQHF. CDR3 in DNA: TGTGCCAGCAGCCTAACAGCGGATAGCAATCAGCCCCAGCATTTT. The chain has TRBV5-6 and TRBJ1-5; D is ambiguous. Trimming stripped 4 bases from V and 0 bases from J, with 11 bases between. CDR3 length: 15 residues. Germline V gives CDR1 SGHDT, CDR2 YYEEEE.

The genes are TRBV5-1 and TRBJ1-1; TRBD1 matches at 9 bases. V shed 7 bases and J 4 bases; nucleotides not matched to a gene: 11. Germline-derived CDR1 and CDR2 are SGHRS and YFSETQ. This CDR3 is 15 amino acids long. The CDR3 nucleotides are TGCGCCAGCGGCGGTCTGGGACAGGGCCTCACTGAAGCTTTCTTT. It encodes CASGGLGQGLTEAFF. Based on the CDR3 plus reference TRBV5-1 and TRBJ1-1, the full variable domain is KAGVTQTPRYLIKTRGQQVTLSCSPISGHRSVSWYQQTPGQGLQFLFEYFSETQRNKGNFPGRFSGRQFSNSRSEMNVSTLELGDSALYLCASGGLGQGLTEAFFGQGTRLTVV.

This chain links TRBV5-4 with TRBJ2-2, with TRBD2 matching 14 bases. The CDR3 loop spans 18 amino acids. Germline assignment: CDR1 SGHNT and CDR2 YYREEE (reference sequence). V lost 0 bases to trimming and J lost 4 bases; unmatched junction nucleotides: 5. CDR3 sequence: CASSLGLAGGPGTGELFF. Written as DNA, the CDR3 is TGTGCCAGCAGCTTGGGACTAGCGGGGGGGCCCGGCACCGGGGAGCTGTTTTTT.

The chain joins TRBV14 to TRBJ1-1; D is perhaps TRBD1 (5 bases). CDR3 size: 15 residues. From germline, CDR1 is SGHDN and CDR2 FVKESK. The germline V and J ends were trimmed by 2 bases and 5 bases, with 15 bases remaining between them. CDR3 amino acids: CASSQLLGRGTEAFF. CDR3 sequence (DNA): TGTGCCAGCAGCCAACTTTTAGGGCGGGGGACTGAAGCTTTCTTT.